This paragraph covers one T cell receptor beta chain sequence. The data are from a study of blood T cell repertoires in COVID-19. Study background: Samples taken during acute and convalescent COVID-19 were collected in the United States, Italy and Spain.

Enrolled during active infection, Seattle patients were then followed longitudinally. This CDR3 has 13 residues. Looked up from germline, CDR1 is SGHAT and CDR2 is FQNNGV. V gave up 4 bases and J gave up 8 bases, with 14 bases separating them. Generated by immunoSEQ multiplex PCR, the TCRdb table keeps only in-frame clones and is missing some. The profile covers about 440,000 clones, with around 88% appearing a single time and around 12% taken by the ten largest. The chain combines TRBV11-2 with TRBJ1-2; D might be TRBD1 (5 bases). Material for sequencing was peripheral blood. The receptor was derived from a woman between 45 and 60 years old with COVID-19, enrolled during active disease. The CDR3 is CASSSGGVDGYTF. The CDR3 DNA reads as TGTGCCAGCAGCTCCGGGGGAGTCGACGGCTACACCTTC.